This TCR beta chain was sequenced during a study of T cell changes during pregnancy in multiple sclerosis. CDR3 length: 13 amino acids. Germline values: CDR1 SGHNT, CDR2 YENEEA. With 5 bases removed from V and 0 bases from J, the gap between germline ends came to 7 bases. Data came from immunoSEQ multiplex PCR; TCRdb stores just in-frame clones and leaves some out. The table has approximately 100,000 clones, 75% to 95% seen once; the top ten hold around 1.6%. This TCR was recovered from a female donor with multiple sclerosis, enrolled in a pregnancy study. J is TRBJ2-5 and V is TRBV11-3; D is unresolved. The sequencing used peripheral blood, collected before pregnancy. CDR3: CASSRLDQETQYF. The DNA of the CDR3 is TGTGCCAGCAGCCGACTGGACCAAGAGACCCAGTACTTC.